This T cell receptor beta chain came from a study of OX40 agonist ivuxolimab in advanced cancers. The V and J ends lost 2 bases and 4 bases, in that order; junction bases with no gene match: 7. CDR1 and CDR2 from the germline V gene are SQVTM and ANQGSEA. CDR3 length equals 16 residues. This table comes from immunoSEQ multiplex PCR, and its TCRdb copy is limited to in-frame clones, with some not included. The sample lists around 62,000 clones, around nine tenths seen once, with approximately 0.25% in the top ten. This rearrangement joins TRBV29-1 to TRBJ2-3, with 12 bases identical to TRBD1. Here the sequenced sample was CD4+ or CD8+ T cells sorted from blood, taken in a trial of the OX40 agonist ivuxolimab. This TCR derives from an adult with an advanced solid tumor such as melanoma, head and neck, liver or kidney cancer. The CDR3 sequence: CSVERLGTGGSDTQYF. The DNA for the CDR3 is TGCAGCGTTGAACGGCTGGGGACAGGGGGCTCAGATACGCAGTATTTT.